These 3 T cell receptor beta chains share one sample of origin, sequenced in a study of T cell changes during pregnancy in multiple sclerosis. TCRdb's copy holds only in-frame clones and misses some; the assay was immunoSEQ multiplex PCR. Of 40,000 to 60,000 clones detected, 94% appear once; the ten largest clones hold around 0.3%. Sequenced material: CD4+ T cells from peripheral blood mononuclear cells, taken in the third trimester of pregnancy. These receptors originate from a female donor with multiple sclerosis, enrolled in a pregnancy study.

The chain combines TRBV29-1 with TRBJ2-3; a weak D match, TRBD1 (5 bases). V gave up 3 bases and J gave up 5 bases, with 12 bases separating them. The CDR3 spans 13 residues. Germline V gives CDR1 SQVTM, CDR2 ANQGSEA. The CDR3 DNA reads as TGCAGCGTTGATAGGCAGGGTAAAGATACGCAGTATTTT. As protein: CSVDRQGKDTQYF.

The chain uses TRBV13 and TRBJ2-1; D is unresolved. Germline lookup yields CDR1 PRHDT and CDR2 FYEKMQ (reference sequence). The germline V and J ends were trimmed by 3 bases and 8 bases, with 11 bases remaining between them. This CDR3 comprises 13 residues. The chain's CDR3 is CASSFQTRDEQFF. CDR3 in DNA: TGTGCCAGCAGCTTTCAGACCCGGGATGAGCAGTTCTTC.

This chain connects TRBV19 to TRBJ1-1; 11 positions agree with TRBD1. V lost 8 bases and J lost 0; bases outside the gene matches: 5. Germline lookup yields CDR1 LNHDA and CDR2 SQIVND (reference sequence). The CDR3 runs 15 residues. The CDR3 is CASADRGLMNTEAFF. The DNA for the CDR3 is TGTGCCAGTGCGGACAGGGGGCTTATGAACACTGAAGCTTTCTTT.